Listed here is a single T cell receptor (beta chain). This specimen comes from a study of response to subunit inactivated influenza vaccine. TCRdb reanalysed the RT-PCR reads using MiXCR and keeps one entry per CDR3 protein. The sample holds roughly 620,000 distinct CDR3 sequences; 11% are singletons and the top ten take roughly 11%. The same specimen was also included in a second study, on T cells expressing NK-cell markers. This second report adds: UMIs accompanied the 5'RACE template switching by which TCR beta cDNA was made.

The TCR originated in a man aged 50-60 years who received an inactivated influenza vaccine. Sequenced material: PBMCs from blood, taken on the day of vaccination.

In DNA, the CDR3 is TGTGCCCGCCAGACATCAGGGGGCGACTATGGCTACACCTTC. Protein sequence: CARQTSGGDYGYTF. The chain combines TRBV27 with TRBJ1-2; 8 bases match TRBD1. This CDR3 comprises 14 residues. The ends lost 11 bases at V and 3 bases at J; junction bases unmatched: 11. Germline loops: CDR1 MNHEY, CDR2 SMNVEV (reference sequence).